This entry lists 25 T cell receptor beta chains sequenced from one sample in a study of T cell repertoires in cytomegalovirus infection. TCRdb reanalysed the reads using MiXCR and keeps one entry per CDR3 protein. The table records hundreds of thousands of distinct CDR3 sequences, roughly 36% of them present only once. Sequencing was carried out using PBMCs. All receptors derive from a human donor in good health (CMV status not recorded). Some clones in this sample may be carry-over from other donors' samples.

V and J are TRBV7-9 and TRBJ1-2; TRBD1 is a possible D gene (5 bases). Trimming removed 2 bases at V and 0 bases at J, with 16 bases between. This CDR3 spans 17 amino acids. Germline lookup yields CDR1 SEHNR and CDR2 FQNEAQ (reference sequence). In nucleotides, the CDR3 is TGTGCCAGCAGCTTAATCAGGGCACTATATTCTAACTATGGCTACACCTTC. Residues: CASSLIRALYSNYGYTF. The whole variable domain, remainder taken from reference TRBV7-9 and TRBJ1-2, is DTGVSQNPRHKITKRGQNVTFRCDPISEHNRLYWYRQTLGQGPEFLTYFQNEAQLEKSRLLSDRFSAERPKGSFSTLEIQRTEQGDSAMYLCASSLIRALYSNYGYTFGSGTRLTVV.

This chain connects TRBV28 to TRBJ2-7, with 7 bases matching TRBD1. J was trimmed by 4 bases and V by 4 bases; bases with no gene match: 13. This CDR3 spans 16 amino acids. Germline lookup yields CDR1 MDHEN and CDR2 SYDVKM. CDR3 sequence: CASSSYTTGSSYEQYF. The DNA of the CDR3 is TGTGCCAGCAGTTCGTATACGACAGGGTCCTCTTACGAGCAGTACTTC.

The genes are TRBV28 and TRBJ1-4; D gene uncertain. The germline CDR1 and CDR2 sequences are MDHEN and SYDVKM. This CDR3 is 13 amino acids long. The V end lost 7 bases, the J end lost 4 bases, and 10 bases lay between the germline ends. The CDR3: CASTRHLNEKLFF. The CDR3, as DNA: TGTGCCAGCACGAGGCACCTTAATGAAAAACTGTTTTTT.

The rearrangement uses TRBV19 and TRBJ1-5, with 9 positions matching TRBD1. This CDR3 is 17 amino acids long. J lost 7 bases, V lost 3 bases, and 13 bases had no gene match. The V gene's germline CDR1 is LNHDA and CDR2 SQIVND (reference sequence). The CDR3 sequence is CASSIWDRVATEQPQHF. DNA of the CDR3: TGTGCCAGTAGTATCTGGGACAGGGTGGCGACCGAGCAGCCCCAGCATTTT. Together with reference TRBV19 and TRBJ1-5, the CDR3 gives the full variable domain: DGGITQSPKYLFRKEGQNVTLSCEQNLNHDAMYWYRQDPGQGLRLIYYSQIVNDFQKGDIAEGYSVSREKKESFPLTVTSAQKNPTAFYLCASSIWDRVATEQPQHFGDGTRLSIL.

The CDR3 DNA sequence: TGCGCCAGCAGCTTCTCAGGTCACCCGGGCACCGGGCTTTACGAGCAGTACTTC. Translating it yields CASSFSGHPGTGLYEQYF. This sequence joins TRBV5-1 and TRBJ2-7; D not resolved. Germline CDR1 SGHRS, CDR2 YFSETQ. Trimming left V 2 bases short and J 4 bases short, with 25 bases between. This CDR3 is 18 amino acids long.

The chain has TRBV6-6 and TRBJ2-7, with 7 bases aligning to TRBD1. The CDR3 has 14 amino acids. Trimming removed 2 bases from V and 1 base from J; junction bases left unmatched: 2. Germline CDR1 MNHNY, CDR2 SVGAGI (reference sequence). CDR3 sequence (DNA): TGTGCCAGCAGTTACCCAGGGGGATCCTACGAGCAGTACTTC. Protein sequence: CASSYPGGSYEQYF.

The J gene is TRBJ2-1, the V gene TRBV2; TRBD1 might be the D (5 bases). Germline V CDR1 and CDR2: SNHLY, FYNNEI. V lost 10 bases and J lost 1, with 14 bases in between. This CDR3 has 14 residues. The CDR3 here is CATQGRVSYNEQFF. CDR3 coding DNA: TGTGCCACTCAGGGAAGGGTATCCTACAATGAGCAGTTCTTC.

This chain links TRBV29-1 with TRBJ1-1; D gene ambiguous. Germline V gives CDR1 SQVTM, CDR2 ANQGSEA. The CDR3 sequence is 14 residues long. Trimming removed 1 base from V and 5 bases from J, with 14 bases in between. CDR3 region: CSVEGKGRRTEAFF. Here the CDR3 DNA reads TGCAGCGTTGAAGGAAAGGGTAGGAGGACTGAAGCTTTCTTT. The full variable domain, with the rest looked up from reference TRBV29-1 and TRBJ1-1, is SAVISQKPSRDICQRGTSLTIQCQVDSQVTMMFWYRQQPGQSLTLIATANQGSEATYESGFVIDKFPISRPNLTFSTLTVSNMSPEDSSIYLCSVEGKGRRTEAFFGQGTRLTVV.

The chain uses TRBV12-3 or TRBV12-4 and TRBJ1-5; D possibly corresponds to TRBD1 (6 bases). Trimming shortened V by 3 bases and J by 6 bases, and 15 bases separated the two germline ends. The CDR3 has 15 residues. DNA of the CDR3: TGTGCCAGCAGTTTTGGGGGGGCGCGCGGTCAGCCCCAGCATTTT. Amino acids: CASSFGGARGQPQHF.

This clonotype was counted ten times or more. The CDR3 coding sequence is TGTGCCAGCACCCAACAGGGGGCGAAATACGAGCAGTACTTC. Translated: CASTQQGAKYEQYF. V is TRBV28 and J is TRBJ2-7; 9 nucleotides align to TRBD1. Germline V lookup: CDR1 MDHEN, CDR2 SYDVKM. The CDR3 is 14 residues long. Trimming took 7 bases from V and 4 from J; bases not matched to a gene: 8.

This clonotype was recorded many times. V usage is TRBV11-2 and J usage is TRBJ2-2, with D unclear. Trimming cost V 5 bases and J 4 bases, with 11 bases left between them. Per the germline V gene, CDR1 is SGHAT and CDR2 is FQNNGV. This CDR3 has 14 amino acids. The CDR3 is CASSAVLLTGELFF. The CDR3 DNA is TGTGCCAGCAGCGCCGTTCTGCTCACCGGGGAGCTGTTTTTT.

The J gene is TRBJ1-2, the V gene TRBV28; tentative D call: TRBD1 (5 bases). Germline CDR1 is MDHEN and CDR2 is SYDVKM. The CDR3 runs 16 residues. V was clipped by 7 bases and J by 7 bases, with 25 bases between them. The CDR3 sequence is CASTSPSGGRWLGYTF. Here the CDR3 DNA reads TGTGCCAGCACCTCTCCTAGTGGGGGTAGGTGGCTTGGCTACACCTTC.

A note on this clonotype: Given the absence of the conserved phenylalanine or tryptophan at the CDR3 end, a read error is likely. V is TRBV11-2 and J is TRBJ2-7; D unclear. Germline-derived CDR1 and CDR2 are SGHAT and FQNNGV. This CDR3 is built from 13 residues. With 5 bases removed from V and 1 base from J, the gap between germline ends came to 9 bases. The CDR3 DNA reads as TGTGCCAGCAGCGCACTCGGGTCCTACGAGCAGTACTTA. Translating it yields CASSALGSYEQYL.

The chain uses TRBV4-1 and TRBJ2-2; D perhaps matches TRBD2 (6 bases). From germline, CDR1 is MGHRA and CDR2 YSYEKL. This CDR3 has 18 amino acids. Trimming pared 0 bases from V and 6 bases from J, leaving 20 bases between. DNA for the CDR3: TGCGCCAGCAGCCAAGATAGGAGGGTTAGTGGTTTCGCCGGGGAGCTGTTTTTT. Residues: CASSQDRRVSGFAGELFF.

This clonotype was counted a single time. Since a much larger clone is just one base distant, this may be a read error. This chain uses TRBV7-9 with TRBJ1-2; no definite D call. From germline, CDR1 is SEHNR and CDR2 FQNEAQ (reference sequence). The CDR3 is 13 amino acids. With 6 bases removed from V and 7 bases from J, the gap between germline ends came to 15 bases. CDR3 amino acids: CASSPRRGIGYTF. The CDR3 DNA reads as TGTGCCAGCAGTCCCCGACGGGGAATTGGCTACACCTTC.

A note on this clonotype: Given a much more abundant clone one base away, this may be a read error. The chain joins TRBV7-2 to TRBJ2-3; no firm D call. CDR3 length: 13 amino acids. Looked up from germline, CDR1 is SGHTA and CDR2 is FQGNSA. The ends were cut back, 3 bases at V and 2 bases at J, with 6 bases in the middle. The CDR3 DNA is TGTACCAGCAGCTTCGGGTTCACAGATACGCAGTATTTT. Translation: CTSSFGFTDTQYF.

This clonotype appeared a few times. The V and J genes are TRBV19 and TRBJ2-3; D remains unclear. The length of the CDR3 is 16 residues. Germline CDR1 LNHDA, CDR2 SQIVND (reference sequence). Trimming pared 3 bases from V and 0 bases from J, leaving 13 bases between. Here the CDR3 DNA reads TGTGCCAGTAGTATTGTATCGTCTTCTAGCACAGATACGCAGTATTTT. Its translation: CASSIVSSSSTDTQYF.

The chain joins TRBV7-8 to TRBJ2-4; 10 positions agree with TRBD1. The CDR3 loop spans 14 amino acids. V was clipped by 5 bases and J by 9 bases; unmatched bases: 7. CDR1 is SGHVS, CDR2 FQNEAQ, per germline. The CDR3 DNA sequence: TGTGCCAGCAGCAACCGGGACAGGGGTTCCATTCAGTACTTC. Translating it yields CASSNRDRGSIQYF.

The chain uses TRBV11-2 and TRBJ1-4, with D perhaps matching TRBD1 (5 bases). With 0 bases removed from V and 6 bases from J, the gap between germline ends came to 17 bases. CDR1 and CDR2 (germline): SGHAT, FQNNGV. CDR3 length: 17 residues. CDR3 bases: TGTGCCAGCAGCTTAGAAGGACGGCAGGGTTGGGATGAAAAACTGTTTTTT. Its translation: CASSLEGRQGWDEKLFF.

This clonotype was counted between two and nine times. The gene calls are TRBV7-8 and TRBJ1-2; 8 bases align to TRBD1. V lost 5 bases and J lost 8; bases outside the gene matches: 4. Germline V CDR1 and CDR2: SGHVS, FQNEAQ. The CDR3 is 12 amino acids. The CDR3 DNA sequence: TGTGCCAGCAGCCGGACAGGGCGAGGCTACACCTTC. This gives the protein CASSRTGRGYTF.

This clonotype was seen repeatedly, ten times or more. The rearrangement links TRBV28 to TRBJ2-1; 7 positions match TRBD2. The ends lost 3 bases at V and 9 bases at J; junction bases unmatched: 11. Per germline, CDR1 MDHEN and CDR2 SYDVKM. The CDR3 runs 15 residues. CDR3 amino acids: CASSLSGLGLGEQFF. In DNA, the CDR3 is TGTGCCAGCAGTTTGTCAGGACTAGGTTTGGGTGAGCAGTTCTTC.

This clonotype has a handful of counts. The V call is TRBV19, the J call TRBJ1-6; 9 bases align to TRBD1. Germline lookup yields CDR1 LNHDA and CDR2 SQIVND (reference sequence). The CDR3 extends over 15 amino acids. With V trimmed by 3 bases and J by 7 bases, 4 bases remained unmatched. Here the CDR3 reads CASSIYGQGNSPLHF. CDR3 bases: TGTGCCAGTAGTATCTACGGACAGGGGAATTCACCCCTCCACTTT.

This clonotype has at least ten counts. This sequence joins TRBV7-2 and TRBJ2-7, with no clear D. CDR1 is SGHTA and CDR2 is FQGNSA in the germline V gene. Trimming left V 8 bases short and J 3 bases short, with 2 bases between. This CDR3 spans 9 amino acids. The CDR3 DNA reads TGTGCCAGCGGCTACGAGCAGTACTTC. It translates to CASGYEQYF. The entire variable domain, with the rest obtained from reference TRBV7-2 and TRBJ2-7, is as follows: GAGVSQSPSNKVTEKGKDVELRCDPISGHTALYWYRQSLGQGLEFLIYFQGNSAPDKSGLPSDRFSAERTGGSVSTLTIQRTQQEDSAVYLCASGYEQYFGPGTRLTVT.

The chain couples TRBV10-3 to TRBJ2-7; D perhaps matches TRBD1 (6 bases). Germline lookup yields CDR1 ENHRY and CDR2 SYGVKD. V dropped 2 bases and J dropped 3 bases, with 11 bases sitting between them. This CDR3 region has 14 residues. The CDR3 DNA reads as TGTGCCATCAGTGAGGTGCACAGGGTCTACGAGCAGTACTTC. This codes for CAISEVHRVYEQYF.

This clonotype was detected a few times. This chain joins TRBV28 and TRBJ2-2, with D possibly being TRBD1 or TRBD2 (6 bases each). The CDR3 is made up of 16 amino acids. Trimming cost V 7 bases and J 5 bases, with 20 bases left between them. The V gene's germline CDR1 is MDHEN and CDR2 SYDVKM. The chain's CDR3 is CASTLSWGAETGELFF. The CDR3 nucleotides are TGTGCCAGCACCCTGAGTTGGGGGGCAGAGACCGGGGAGCTGTTTTTT.